Presented here are 6 T cell receptor beta chains from one specimen sequenced in a study (dated by TCRdb to between 2015 and 2016). The library was obtained by 5' RACE. Reads for this sample came from an Illumina MiSeq. TCRdb reran the public reads through fastp at Q25 and MiXCR, keeping productive beta chains. Merged by CDR3 protein, the rows form single entries marked with the most common genes and DNA. This sample holds 50,000 to 70,000 distinct CDR3 sequences; around 21% were observed only once. The top ten clonotypes cover roughly 3.2% of the sample. CD4+CD25+CD127-/low cells were isolated as Tregs. What was sequenced was tumor-infiltrating Tregs sorted from the breast tumor. These receptor sequences come from a female donor with breast cancer.

CDR3 amino acids: CASSLTGVGSKYF. The CDR3 bases are TGTGCCAGCAGCCTGACAGGGGTTGGTTCGAAGTATTTT. This chain joins TRBV7-3 and TRBJ2-3; 8 positions agree with TRBD1. Trimming at V came to 5 bases and at J to 13 bases, leaving 11 bases not matched to a gene. The germline V gene has CDR1 SGHTA and CDR2 FQGTGA. The CDR3 runs to 13 residues.

In DNA, the CDR3 is TGTGCCAGCAGACTAGACAGGGCAACGTACGAGCAGTACTTC. This gives the protein CASRLDRATYEQYF. The V and J genes are TRBV7-2 and TRBJ2-7, with 7 nucleotides matching TRBD1. Germline CDR1 and CDR2: SGHTA and FQGNSA. The CDR3 totals 14 residues. J was trimmed by 4 bases and V by 6 bases; bases with no gene match: 9.

The chain combines TRBV2 with TRBJ2-7, with TRBD2 matching 15 bases. Germline lookup yields CDR1 SNHLY and CDR2 FYNNEI. Trimming removed 6 bases from V and 7 bases from J; junction bases left unmatched: 7. The CDR3 sequence is 15 residues long. The CDR3 here is CASSEGLAGGGEQYF. CDR3 DNA: TGTGCCAGCAGCGAGGGACTAGCGGGAGGTGGAGAGCAGTACTTC.

This clonotype occurred a few times. The rearrangement links TRBV4-2 to TRBJ2-2; tentative D call: TRBD2 (7 bases). The V and J ends lost 6 bases and 1 base respectively, with 12 bases between them. Per the germline V gene, CDR1 is LGHNA and CDR2 is YNFKEQ. CDR3 size: 15 residues. The CDR3 coding sequence is TGTGCCAGCAGAGCGGGACAAGAGAACACCGGGGAGCTGTTTTTT. Translated, it gives CASRAGQENTGELFF.

This clonotype was recorded at least ten times. This CDR3 reads CATSDSSDYGYTF. The CDR3 DNA reads TGTGCCACCAGTGATTCTTCGGACTATGGCTACACCTTC. The chain joins TRBV24-1 to TRBJ1-2; no reliable D call. Deletions cut 2 bases from V and 3 bases from J, with 6 bases between. Looked up from germline, CDR1 is KGHDR and CDR2 is SFDVKD. The CDR3 has 13 residues.

In this sample, this clonotype turned up many times. V is TRBV24-1 and J is TRBJ2-7, with D tentatively TRBD2 (6 bases). The CDR3 length is 16 residues. With 1 base removed from V and 1 base from J, the gap between germline ends came to 13 bases. Germline V gene lookup returns CDR1 KGHDR and CDR2 SFDVKD. DNA for the CDR3: TGTGCCACCAGTGATTTCTCGCTAGCGCAATCCTACGAGCAGTACTTC. As protein: CATSDFSLAQSYEQYF.